The rows below give T cell receptor beta chains drawn from one sample of a study of T cell responses to AZD1222 COVID-19 vaccine. The repertoire was sequenced with immunoSEQ multiplex PCR; TCRdb's copy has only in-frame clones and lacks some. The sample consists of 15,000 to 20,000 clones, roughly 79% of them appearing once. This material consisted of peripheral blood, taken 28 days after the second AZD1222 dose. Every receptor here comes from an adult who received the AZD1222 COVID-19 vaccine. Both conserved end residues are part of each CDR3. Fields, in order: J gene, V gene, D gene, CDR3 protein. D genes are given only for firm matches.

TRBJ2-7 TRBV6-2/TRBV6-3 TRBD1 CASSYSPATGHEQYF
TRBJ1-1 TRBV29-1 NA CSVGGSPNTEAFF
TRBJ2-3 TRBV6-5 TRBD1 CASSLWDRGTDTQYF
TRBJ2-3 TRBV9 NA CASSVVGTSTDTQYF
TRBJ1-2 TRBV2 TRBD1 CARENITGQIYGYTF
TRBJ1-1 TRBV5-5 NA CASSLDRWNEAFF
TRBJ1-1 TRBV3-1/TRBV3-2 TRBD1 CASKIGTGEAFF
TRBJ1-1 TRBV10-3 TRBD1 CAIRITGGRTEAFF
TRBJ2-1 TRBV27 TRBD1 CASARDRGHGVYNEQFF
TRBJ1-6 TRBV9 NA CASSVEGEDNSPLHF
TRBJ1-1 TRBV5-1 NA CASSLGWGNTEAFF
TRBJ2-7 TRBV7-2 TRBD2 CASSSNFRTSERRGEQYF
TRBJ1-2 TRBV29-1 NA CSVERQGSGYTF
TRBJ1-1 TRBV28 NA CASSLRFFGGPGEAFF
TRBJ1-1 TRBV12-3/TRBV12-4 NA CASSLEGSTEAFF
TRBJ1-1 TRBV18 NA CASSTQAGNTEAFF
TRBJ1-5 TRBV19 NA CASSPLSNQPQHF
TRBJ2-7 TRBV3-1/TRBV3-2 NA CASSLNLAASSYEQYF
TRBJ2-2 TRBV5-4 NA CASSPQSGELFF
TRBJ1-1 TRBV5-1 NA CASSLNRQTEAFF
TRBJ2-1 TRBV10-1 NA CASSEVGSEYNEQFF
TRBJ1-2 TRBV29-1 NA CSASGESNYGYTF
TRBJ1-6 TRBV7-2 NA CASSPGTHGSPLHF
TRBJ1-1 TRBV6-2/TRBV6-3 NA CASSYPDEAFF
TRBJ1-2 TRBV19 NA CASSIRGDTYGYTF
TRBJ2-3 TRBV5-6 NA CASSLLDREVDTQYF
TRBJ2-7 TRBV2 TRBD1 CASTRTPGTGGDEQYF
TRBJ2-1 TRBV19 NA CASSMGLNSYNEQFF
TRBJ1-5 TRBV29-1 NA CSALSYNQPQHF
TRBJ2-2 TRBV27 TRBD1 CASSPGQGRPPPGELFF
TRBJ2-7 TRBV2 NA CASIAGPEYEQYF
TRBJ1-5 TRBV6-2/TRBV6-3 TRBD1 CASSYSRQGARSEQPQHF
TRBJ1-1 TRBV30 TRBD1 CAWSDPDRGNTEAFF
TRBJ2-1 TRBV27 TRBD1 CASSPLWTGDNEQFF
TRBJ1-5 TRBV6-2/TRBV6-3 NA CASSYGGNQPQHF
TRBJ2-7 TRBV10-3 TRBD1 CAISVFLGQDSYEQYF
TRBJ1-2 TRBV5-4 NA CASSFLGSGEFYGYTF
TRBJ1-4 TRBV6-2/TRBV6-3 TRBD1 CASSYPRQGRTVPNEKLFF
TRBJ2-2 TRBV4-1 TRBD1 CASSQSGTVRTGELFF
TRBJ2-7 TRBV4-1 TRBD1 CASSQPTVPGQGYEQYF
TRBJ1-2 TRBV5-5 TRBD1 CASSAGTVGVAGYTF
TRBJ2-1 TRBV19 TRBD2 CASGLAGGLDEQFF
TRBJ1-2 TRBV3-1/TRBV3-2 NA CASSLQGLGGYTF
TRBJ1-2 TRBV20-1 NA CSASKVGGYGYTF
TRBJ1-1 TRBV2 NA CASIGGTEAFF
TRBJ1-1 TRBV12-3/TRBV12-4 NA CASSLQVAAAFF
TRBJ2-1 TRBV7-7 TRBD2 CASSLDRLASYNEQFF
TRBJ1-4 TRBV7-9 NA CASSPRAATNEKLFF
TRBJ1-2 TRBV18 NA CASSPPTGRNYGYTF
TRBJ2-3 TRBV20-1 TRBD2 CSASRRDYSTDTQYF
TRBJ1-2 TRBV3-1/TRBV3-2 NA CASSRLRFNYGYTF
TRBJ2-2 TRBV2 TRBD1 CASSVGQGRTGELFF
TRBJ1-3 TRBV4-2 NA CASSQDRPIGNTIYF
TRBJ1-1 TRBV6-1 NA CASSEKGDRSLGAFF
TRBJ1-1 TRBV12-3/TRBV12-4 NA CASSFNFDGEAFF